This T cell receptor (beta chain) came from a study of shared clonotypes between healthy human individuals. Selected positively for CCR7 and CD45RO-negative, naive CD8 cells excluded terminally differentiated effector memory CD45RA+ cells. Everyone who donated was a Caucasian adult who lived in Nashville, Tennessee. Measured with immunoSEQ multiplex PCR; TCRdb has only the in-frame clones, and not every one. The table includes roughly 2.1 million clones, 85% to 95% detected once. With 3 bases removed from V and 7 bases from J, the gap between germline ends came to 19 bases. The CDR3 is 16 residues long. Germline V gives CDR1 MGHRA, CDR2 YSYEKL.

Material for sequencing was naive CD8+ T cells from PBMCs. The chain joins TRBV4-1 to TRBJ1-5; D gene ambiguous. The receptor was derived from a man between 18 and 35 years old in good health. Some clones in this sample may be carry-over from other donors' samples. The CDR3 coding sequence is TGCGCCAGCAGCCATGCCCCGGAGGCAGGAAGGCAGCCCCAGCATTTT. Protein product: CASSHAPEAGRQPQHF.